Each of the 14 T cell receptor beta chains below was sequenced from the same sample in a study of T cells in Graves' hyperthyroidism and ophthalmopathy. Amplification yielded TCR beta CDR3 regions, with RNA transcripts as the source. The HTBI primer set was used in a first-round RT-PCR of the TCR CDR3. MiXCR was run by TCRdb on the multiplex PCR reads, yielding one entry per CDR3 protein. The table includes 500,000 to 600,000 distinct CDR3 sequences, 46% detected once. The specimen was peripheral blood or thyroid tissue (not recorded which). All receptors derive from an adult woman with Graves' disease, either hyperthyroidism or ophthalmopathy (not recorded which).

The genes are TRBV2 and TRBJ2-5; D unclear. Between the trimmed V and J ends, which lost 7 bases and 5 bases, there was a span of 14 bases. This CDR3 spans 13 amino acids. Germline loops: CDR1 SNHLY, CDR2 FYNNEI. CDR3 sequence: CASKDGPAETQYF. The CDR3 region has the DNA TGTGCCAGCAAGGACGGCCCCGCGGAGACCCAGTACTTC. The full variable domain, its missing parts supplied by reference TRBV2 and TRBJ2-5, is EPEVTQTPSHQVTQMGQEVILRCVPISNHLYFYWYRQILGQKVEFLVSFYNNEISEKSEIFDDQFSVERPDGSNFTLKIRSTKLEDSAMYFCASKDGPAETQYFGPGTRLLVL.

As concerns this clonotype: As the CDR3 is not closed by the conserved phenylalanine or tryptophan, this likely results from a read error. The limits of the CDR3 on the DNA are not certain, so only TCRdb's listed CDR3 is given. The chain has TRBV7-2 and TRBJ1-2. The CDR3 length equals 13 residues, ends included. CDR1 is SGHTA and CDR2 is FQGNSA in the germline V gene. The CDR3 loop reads CASSLDSYSGNTI.

The CDR3 DNA reads TGTGCCAGCAGCTTAGCCTTTCGCGTCCAAGAGACCCAGTACTTC. The encoded protein is CASSLAFRVQETQYF. The chain couples TRBV7-2 to TRBJ2-5; no reliable D call. Germline CDR1 is SGHTA and CDR2 is FQGNSA. This CDR3 has 15 amino acids. With 0 bases removed from V and 1 base from J, the gap between germline ends came to 9 bases.

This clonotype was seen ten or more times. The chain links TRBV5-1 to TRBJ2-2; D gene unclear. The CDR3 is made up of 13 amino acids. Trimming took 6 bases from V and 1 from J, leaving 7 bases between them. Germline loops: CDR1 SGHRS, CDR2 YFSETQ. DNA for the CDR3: TGCGCCAGCAACGTTGGGAACACCGGGGAGCTGTTTTTT. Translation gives CASNVGNTGELFF.

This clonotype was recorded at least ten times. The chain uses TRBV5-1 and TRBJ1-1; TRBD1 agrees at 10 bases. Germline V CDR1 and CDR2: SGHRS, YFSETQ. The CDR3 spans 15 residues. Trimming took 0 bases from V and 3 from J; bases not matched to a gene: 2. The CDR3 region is CASSLGTGGYTEAFF. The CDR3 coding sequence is TGCGCCAGCAGCTTGGGGACAGGGGGGTACACTGAAGCTTTCTTT.

CDR3 region: CASSLGPLGQGNQPQHF. CDR3 in DNA: TGTGCCAGCAGCTTAGGTCCATTGGGACAGGGCAATCAGCCCCAGCATTTT. The chain joins TRBV7-8 to TRBJ1-5; TRBD1 matches at 8 bases. Germline values: CDR1 SGHVS, CDR2 FQNEAQ. The V gene end was trimmed by 1 base and the J gene end by 2 bases; junction bases not matched to a gene: 7. CDR3 size: 17 residues.

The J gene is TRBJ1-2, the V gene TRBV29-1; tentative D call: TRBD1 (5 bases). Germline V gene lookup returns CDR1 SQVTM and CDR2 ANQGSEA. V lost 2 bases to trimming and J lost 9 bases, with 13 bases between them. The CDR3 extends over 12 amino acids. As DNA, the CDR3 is TGCAGCGTTGAACGACAGTCGAGGTGCTACACCTTC. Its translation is CSVERQSRCYTF.

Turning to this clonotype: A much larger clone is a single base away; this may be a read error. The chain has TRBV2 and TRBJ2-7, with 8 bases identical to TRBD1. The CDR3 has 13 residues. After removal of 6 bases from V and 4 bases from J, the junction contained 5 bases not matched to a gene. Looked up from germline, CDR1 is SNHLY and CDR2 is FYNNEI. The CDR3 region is CASSRTGKYEQYF. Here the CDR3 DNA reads TGTGCCAGCAGCCGGACAGGGAAATACGAGCAGTACTTC. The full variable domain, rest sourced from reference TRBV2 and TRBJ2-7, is EPEVTQTPSHQVTQMGQEVILRCVPISNHLYFYWYRQILGQKVEFLVSFYNNEISEKSEIFDDQFSVERPDGSNFTLKIRSTKLEDSAMYFCASSRTGKYEQYFGPGTRLTVT.

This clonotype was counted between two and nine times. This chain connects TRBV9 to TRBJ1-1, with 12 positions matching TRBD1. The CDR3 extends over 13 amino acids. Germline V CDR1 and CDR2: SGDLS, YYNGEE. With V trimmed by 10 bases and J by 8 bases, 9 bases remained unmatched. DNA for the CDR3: TGTGCCTCTAGAACCGGGACAGGGGGCGAAGCTTTCTTT. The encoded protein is CASRTGTGGEAFF.

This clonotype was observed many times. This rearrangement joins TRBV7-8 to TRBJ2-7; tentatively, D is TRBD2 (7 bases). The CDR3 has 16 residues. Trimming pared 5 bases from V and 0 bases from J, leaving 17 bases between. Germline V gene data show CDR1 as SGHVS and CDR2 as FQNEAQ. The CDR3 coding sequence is TGTGCCAGCAGCCGGATGAGGGGGGGGAGCTCCTACGAGCAGTACTTC. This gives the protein CASSRMRGGSSYEQYF. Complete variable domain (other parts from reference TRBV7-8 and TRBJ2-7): GAGVSQSPRYKVAKRGQDVALRCDPISGHVSLFWYQQALGQGPEFLTYFQNEAQLDKSGLPSDRFFAERPEGSVSTLKIQRTQQEDSAVYLCASSRMRGGSSYEQYFGPGTRLTVT.

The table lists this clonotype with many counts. CDR3 bases: TGTGCCAGCAGTGACGAGGGACAGTCCCTCGGGGAGACCCAGTACTTC. It is translated as CASSDEGQSLGETQYF. The chain is built from TRBV6-4 and TRBJ2-5; 7 nucleotides line up with TRBD1. With V trimmed by 2 bases and J by 5 bases, 11 bases remained unmatched. The CDR3 contains 16 residues. CDR1 is MRHNA, CDR2 SNTAGT, per germline.

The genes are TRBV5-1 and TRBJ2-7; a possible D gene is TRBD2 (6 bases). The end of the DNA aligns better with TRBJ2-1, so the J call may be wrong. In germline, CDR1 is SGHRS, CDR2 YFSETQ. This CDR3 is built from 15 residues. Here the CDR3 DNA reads TGCGCCAGCAGCAAGCGGGTGGAGGGAGCTGGTGAGCAGTTCTTC. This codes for CASSKRVEGAGEQFF.

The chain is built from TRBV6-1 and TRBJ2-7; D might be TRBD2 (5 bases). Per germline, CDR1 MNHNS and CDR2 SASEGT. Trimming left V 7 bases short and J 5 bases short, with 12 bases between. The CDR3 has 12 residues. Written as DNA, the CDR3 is TGTGCCAGCATCGTGGGAGCCCACGAGCAGTACTTC. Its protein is CASIVGAHEQYF.

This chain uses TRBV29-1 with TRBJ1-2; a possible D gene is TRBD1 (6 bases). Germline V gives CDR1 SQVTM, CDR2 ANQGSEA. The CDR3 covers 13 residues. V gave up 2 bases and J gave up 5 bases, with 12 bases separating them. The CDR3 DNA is TGCAGCGTTGAAACGGGGGGCGCTTATGGCTACACCTTC. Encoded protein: CSVETGGAYGYTF.